The present entry profiles one T cell receptor beta chain with its context. In its sample, this clone was seen a few times. Its antigen remains undetermined. Qualities for individual bases were not recorded, and no much larger clone is one base off. This sample is part of a study of CD8+ T cells in alopecia areata (dated by TCRdb to 2016 to 2019). For the study in its entirety: In both human patients and the C3H/HeJ mouse model, the study applied high-throughput TCRbeta sequencing to look at T cell clonal expansion in alopecia areata. Scalp clonality was compared among normal scalp (n=4), patchy alopecia areata scalp (n=8), and alopecia totalis/universalis scalp (n=8). RNA was extracted with the PAXgene miRNA kit for fixed scalp, the miRNeasy kit for PBMCs, and the RNeasy kit for mouse skin. immunoSEQ multiplex PCR using 35 Vbeta forward primers and 13 Jbeta reverse primers was used to amplify TCRbeta CDR3 regions. Scalp tissue and sorted CD4+ and CD8+ peripheral blood T cells from patchy and totalis/universalis alopecia areata patients and from healthy controls were covered by human TCRbeta sequencing. Overall study results and their limits: Compared with normal scalp, lesional scalp, particularly in alopecia totalis/universalis, had higher clonality and more expanded CD8+ clones, which suggests antigenic drive. Unlike mouse skin, where gammadelta T cells dominate, normal human skin contains resident alphabeta T cells that get sequenced too, which complicates analysis of the scalp TCR repertoire. TCR sequences shared between patients were less clear than in mice, possibly partly because of HLA diversity in the patient population.

PBMCs were separated by density centrifugation and stained for CD3, CD4 and CD8, after which CD4+ and CD8+ T cells were sorted on a FACSAria. Scalp biopsies and blood samples were provided by unaffected controls. The library was generated by the immunoSEQ multiplex PCR assay. To provide template for TCR sequencing, every sample had RNA extracted and reverse transcribed into cDNA. SuperScript III was used for first-strand cDNA synthesis, primed with a 2:1 mix of oligo-dT and random hexamers. Amplification bias was assessed with a synthetic immune receptor repertoire, and residual bias was removed computationally. The source study handled its data this way. Raw reads were preprocessed to remove errors, and CDR3 was defined according to IMGT conventions as the region from the conserved cysteine to phenylalanine. To get clonality, Shannon entropy was normalized by log2 of the number of productive unique TCRs and the result was subtracted from 1. Whether scalp clones were CD4 or CD8 was inferred by matching scalp TCRbeta sequences against CD4 and CD8 repertoires sorted from blood. TCRdb took over this immuneACCESS table, retaining in-frame rearrangements with V and J assigned. Such tables are incomplete; in checked studies, under half of the missing clones stem from an unresolved V gene, and the remainder is unexplained. From that table come the V and J calls and clone size; the DNA was used to work out D and trimming. This sample lists around 190,000 clones; just over 55% were detected once. The ten largest clones take up 4.5% to 6% of the sample.

The CDR3 contains 16 residues, cysteine and phenylalanine counted. The kept DNA is CDR3 alone, 48 bases in frame from the first base. The germline V gene specifies KGHSY as CDR1 and FQNENV as CDR2. The trim is 1 base for V and 0 bases for J, with a gap of 10 bases between the germline ends. Recombination linked TRBV16 to TRBJ1-5, with a tentative D gene TRBD1 over 6 matching bases. Specimen: CD8+ T cells sorted from blood. This TCR was recovered from a human donor in good health. This receptor has the CDR3 CASSQWAGDSNQPQHF. The sequence in DNA is TGTGCCAGCAGCCAATGGGCAGGGGATAGCAATCAGCCCCAGCATTTT.